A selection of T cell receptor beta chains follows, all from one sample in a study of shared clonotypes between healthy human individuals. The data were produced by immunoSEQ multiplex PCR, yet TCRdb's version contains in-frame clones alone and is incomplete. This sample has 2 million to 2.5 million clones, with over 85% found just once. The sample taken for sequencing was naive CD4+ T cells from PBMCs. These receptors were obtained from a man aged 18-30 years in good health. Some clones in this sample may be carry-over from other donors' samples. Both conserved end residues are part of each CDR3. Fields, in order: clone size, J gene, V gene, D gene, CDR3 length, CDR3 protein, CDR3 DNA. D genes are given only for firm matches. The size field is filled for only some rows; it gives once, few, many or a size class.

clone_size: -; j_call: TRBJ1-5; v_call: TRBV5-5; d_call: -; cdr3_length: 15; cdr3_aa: CASSLAVGINQPQHF; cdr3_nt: TGTGCCAGCAGCTTGGCCGTAGGGATTAATCAGCCCCAGCATTTT
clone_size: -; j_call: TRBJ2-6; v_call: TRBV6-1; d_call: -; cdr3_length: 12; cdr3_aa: CASSTGTNVLTF; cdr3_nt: TGTGCCAGCAGTACCGGAACCAACGTCCTGACTTTC
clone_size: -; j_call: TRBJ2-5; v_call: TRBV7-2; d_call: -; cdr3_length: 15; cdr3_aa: CASSRRPGAEETQYF; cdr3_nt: TGTGCCAGCAGCCGTCGACCGGGAGCGGAGGAGACCCAGTACTTC
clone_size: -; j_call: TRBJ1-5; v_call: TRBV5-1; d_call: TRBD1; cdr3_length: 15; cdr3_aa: CASSLRTGAEEPQHF; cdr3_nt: TGCGCCAGCAGCTTGCGGACAGGCGCCGAGGAGCCCCAGCATTTT
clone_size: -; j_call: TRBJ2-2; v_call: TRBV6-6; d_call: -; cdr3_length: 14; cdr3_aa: CASLRQVPPGELFF; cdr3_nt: TGTGCCAGCTTGAGACAGGTTCCCCCCGGGGAGCTGTTTTTT
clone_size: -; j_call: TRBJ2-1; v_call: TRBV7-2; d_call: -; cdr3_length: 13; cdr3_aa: CASSLDSYNEQFF; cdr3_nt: TGTGCCAGCAGCTTAGACAGTTACAATGAGCAGTTCTTC
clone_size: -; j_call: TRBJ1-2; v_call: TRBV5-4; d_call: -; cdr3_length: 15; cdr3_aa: CASSPPGTLLYGYTF; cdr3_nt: TGTGCCAGCAGCCCTCCTGGGACATTACTCTATGGCTACACCTTC
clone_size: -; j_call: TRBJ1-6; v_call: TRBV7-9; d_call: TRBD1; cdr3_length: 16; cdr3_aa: CASSKTGTGSNSPLHF; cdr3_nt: TGTGCCAGCAGCAAAACCGGGACAGGCTCGAATTCACCCCTCCACTTT
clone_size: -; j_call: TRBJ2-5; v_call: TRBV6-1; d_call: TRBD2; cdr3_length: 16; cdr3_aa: CASSETSGRALETQYF; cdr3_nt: TGTGCCAGCAGTGAGACTAGCGGGAGGGCCCTAGAGACCCAGTACTTC
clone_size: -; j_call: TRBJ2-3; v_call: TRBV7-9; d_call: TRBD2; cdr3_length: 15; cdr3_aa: CASSWTSGPSDTQYF; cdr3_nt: TGTGCCAGCAGCTGGACTAGCGGGCCTTCAGATACGCAGTATTTT
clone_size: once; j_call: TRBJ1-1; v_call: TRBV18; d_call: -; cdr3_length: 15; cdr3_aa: CASSPPGRGDTEAFF; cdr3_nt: TGTGCCAGCTCACCACCAGGCAGGGGAGATACCGAAGCTTTCTTT
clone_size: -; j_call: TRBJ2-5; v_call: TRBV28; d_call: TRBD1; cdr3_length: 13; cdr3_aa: CASSQDRPRASYF; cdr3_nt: TGTGCCAGCAGCCAGGACAGGCCCCGGGCCTCGTACTTC
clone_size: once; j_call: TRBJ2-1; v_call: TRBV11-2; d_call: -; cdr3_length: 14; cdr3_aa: CASSLGSSNNEQFF; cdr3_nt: TGTGCCAGCAGCTTAGGCTCTAGCAACAATGAGCAGTTCTTC
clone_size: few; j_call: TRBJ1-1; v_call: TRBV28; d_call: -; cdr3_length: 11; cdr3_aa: CASGGNTEAFF; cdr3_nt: TGTGCCTCCGGGGGGAACACTGAAGCTTTCTTT
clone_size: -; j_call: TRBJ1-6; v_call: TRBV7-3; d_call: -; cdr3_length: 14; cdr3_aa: CASSPGQTNSPLHF; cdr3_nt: TGTGCCAGCAGCCCCGGGCAGACCAATTCACCCCTCCACTTT
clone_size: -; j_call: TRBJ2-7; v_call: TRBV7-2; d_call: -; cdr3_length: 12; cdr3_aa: CASSPGVPEQYF; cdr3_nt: TGTGCCAGCAGCCCGGGCGTTCCCGAGCAGTACTTC
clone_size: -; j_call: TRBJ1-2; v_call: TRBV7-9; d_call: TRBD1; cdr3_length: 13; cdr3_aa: CASSLQGAYGYTF; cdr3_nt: TGTGCCAGCAGCTTACAGGGGGCCTATGGCTACACCTTC
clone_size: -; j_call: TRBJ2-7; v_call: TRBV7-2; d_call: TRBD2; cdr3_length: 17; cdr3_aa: CASSFNRISGSSGEQYF; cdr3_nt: TGTGCCAGCAGCTTCAATAGGATTAGCGGGAGTTCAGGCGAGCAGTACTTC
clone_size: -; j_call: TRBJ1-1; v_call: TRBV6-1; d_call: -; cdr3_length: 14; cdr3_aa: CASSGFGPTTEAFF; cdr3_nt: TGTGCCAGCAGTGGATTCGGGCCGACCACTGAAGCTTTCTTT